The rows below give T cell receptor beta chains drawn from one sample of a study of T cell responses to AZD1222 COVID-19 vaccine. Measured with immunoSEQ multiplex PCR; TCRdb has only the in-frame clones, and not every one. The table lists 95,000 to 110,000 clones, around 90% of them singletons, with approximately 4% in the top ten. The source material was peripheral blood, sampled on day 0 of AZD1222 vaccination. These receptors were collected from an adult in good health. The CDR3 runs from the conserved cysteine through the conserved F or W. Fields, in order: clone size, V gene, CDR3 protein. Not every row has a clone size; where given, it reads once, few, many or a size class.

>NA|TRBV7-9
CASSLVLSGKGGYTF
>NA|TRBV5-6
CASSFNTGITEAFF
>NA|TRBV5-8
CASSFGRINYGYTF
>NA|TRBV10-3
CAISESRLAGSEQYF
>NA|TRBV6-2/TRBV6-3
CASSGPGPEAFF
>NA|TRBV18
CASSRLDQETQYF
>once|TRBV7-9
CASRGRIGGSAQYF
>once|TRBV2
CASTEQGSTTEAFF
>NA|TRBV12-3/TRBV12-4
CASSPPGGNTIYF
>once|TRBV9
CASSVGGGGVTEAFF
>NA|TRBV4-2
CASSQVDASYEQYF
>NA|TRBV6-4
CARRAHRSDLTKNIQYF
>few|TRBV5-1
CASSLGQGATNEKLFF
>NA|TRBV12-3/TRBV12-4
CAGEGRADSRRTF
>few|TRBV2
CASSAGQNYGYTF
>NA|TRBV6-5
CASSSGILGAEAFF
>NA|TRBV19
CASSIDRGGPEQPQHF
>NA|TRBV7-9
CASNKLGRGRDINTEAFF
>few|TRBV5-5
CASSSLLTDRVVQNEQFF
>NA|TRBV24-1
CATSETRDRGYTF
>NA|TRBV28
CASRGGLTEAFF
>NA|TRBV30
CAWSVPDRGYGVNTEAFF
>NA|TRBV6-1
CASSEFQGGEWNYGYTF
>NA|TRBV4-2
CASSHPNPVANEQYF
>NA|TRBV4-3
CASSQVRGGGYEQYF
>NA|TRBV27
CASRPGTQGSNQPQHF
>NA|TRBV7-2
CASSLPGGRGTGELFF
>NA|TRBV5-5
CASSPGTGKNIQYF
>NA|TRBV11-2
CASSLGTSGRIADEQFF
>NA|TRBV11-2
CASSLDGAGRNTGELFF
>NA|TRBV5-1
CASSLGAGANQPQHF
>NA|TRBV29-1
CSVEERGRSTPGDYGYTF
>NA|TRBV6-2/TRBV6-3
CASSYGSTIYGYTF
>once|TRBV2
CASSETRFSESYNEQFF
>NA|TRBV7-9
CASSSIRTTPDSYGYTF
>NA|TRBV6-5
CASSPAGNTIYF
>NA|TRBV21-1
CASSKLQGFTQYF
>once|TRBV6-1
CASSGTGTSGEETQYF
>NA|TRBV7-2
CASSLQANVLTF
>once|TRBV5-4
CASSPDRVVGNTIYF
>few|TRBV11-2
CASSMTGYEQYF
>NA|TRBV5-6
CASSERGTTYEQYF
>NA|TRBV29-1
CSVLQGGQPQHF